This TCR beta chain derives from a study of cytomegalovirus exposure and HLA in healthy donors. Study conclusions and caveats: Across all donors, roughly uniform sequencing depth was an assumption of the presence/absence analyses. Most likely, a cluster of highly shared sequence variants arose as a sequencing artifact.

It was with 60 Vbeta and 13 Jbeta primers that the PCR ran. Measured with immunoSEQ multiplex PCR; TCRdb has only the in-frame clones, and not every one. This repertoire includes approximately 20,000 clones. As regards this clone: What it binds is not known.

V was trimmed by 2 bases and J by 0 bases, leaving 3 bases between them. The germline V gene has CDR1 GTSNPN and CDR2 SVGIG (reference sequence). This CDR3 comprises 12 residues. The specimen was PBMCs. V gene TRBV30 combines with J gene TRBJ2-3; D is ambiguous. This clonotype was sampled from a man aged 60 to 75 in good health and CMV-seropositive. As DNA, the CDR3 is TGTGCCTGGAGTCCTAGCACAGATACGCAGTATTTT. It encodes CAWSPSTDTQYF.